Detailed here is one T cell receptor (beta chain). Antigen specificity is unknown. Clones were sequenced by immunoSEQ multiplex PCR, and TCRdb holds only the in-frame ones, with some missing. The table lists 100,000 or so clones, roughly 86% of them singletons. The data are from a study of T cell responses to AZD1222 COVID-19 vaccine. V dropped 6 bases and J dropped 4; count of bases not matched to a gene: 9. This CDR3 contains 16 residues. Looked up from germline, CDR1 is MDHEN and CDR2 is SYDVKM. Study-level results: Increased Spike-specific TCR breadth and depth were observed after two AZD1222 doses.

The chain joins TRBV28 to TRBJ1-6; 7 nucleotides match TRBD1. The material sequenced was peripheral blood, taken on day 0 of AZD1222 vaccination. The origin of this receptor is an adult in good health. The CDR3 DNA sequence: TGTGCCAGCAGCCCCAAAGAGGGGGCATATAATTCACCCCTCCACTTT. Its translation: CASSPKEGAYNSPLHF.